This T cell receptor (beta chain) emerged from a study of blood T cells in healthy people across ages. This clonotype was found once. The authors isolated at least 6 million PBMCs per sample. Extraction yielded at least 6 micrograms of total RNA per sample. Sample-barcoded 5' priming and a J-beta primer mix drove a second PCR of about 7 to 12 cycles. Each of the cDNA molecules was tagged by a template-switch adaptor with 12 random nucleotides. One entry per CDR3 protein results from TCRdb running MiXCR on the 5' RACE reads. The sample has roughly 410,000 distinct CDR3 sequences, about half seen once. Germline V CDR1 and CDR2: MNHEY, SVGAGI. This CDR3 contains 12 residues. The trim removed 6 bases at V and 3 bases at J, leaving 0 bases unmatched.

The source material was blood. The sequence was obtained from a man in his 60s in good health. The chain employs TRBV6-5 and TRBJ2-5, with 8 bases identical to TRBD1. In DNA form, the CDR3 reads TGTGCCAGCAGGACAGGGGAAGAGACCCAGTACTTC. Its protein product is CASRTGEETQYF.